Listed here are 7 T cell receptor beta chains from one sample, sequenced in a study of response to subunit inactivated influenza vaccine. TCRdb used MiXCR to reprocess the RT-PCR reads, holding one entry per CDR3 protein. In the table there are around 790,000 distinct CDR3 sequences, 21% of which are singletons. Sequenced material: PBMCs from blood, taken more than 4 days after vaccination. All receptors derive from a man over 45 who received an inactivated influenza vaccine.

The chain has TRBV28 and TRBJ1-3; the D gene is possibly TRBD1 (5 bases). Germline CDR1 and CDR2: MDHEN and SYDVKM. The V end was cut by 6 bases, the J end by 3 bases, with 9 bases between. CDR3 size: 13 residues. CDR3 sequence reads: CASSTGYGNTIYF. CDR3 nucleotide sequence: TGTGCCAGCAGCACAGGTTATGGAAACACCATATATTTT.

CDR3 nucleotide sequence: TGTGCCAGCAGCGCCGAAGATGGGACAGGGGGCACCTACGAGCAGTACTTC. It encodes CASSAEDGTGGTYEQYF. This chain connects TRBV9 to TRBJ2-7, with 12 positions matching TRBD1. The V gene's germline CDR1 is SGDLS and CDR2 YYNGEE. There are 17 residues in the CDR3. With 3 bases clipped from V and 2 bases from J, the junction kept 9 bases outside the gene matches. Together with reference TRBV9 and TRBJ2-7, the CDR3 gives the full variable domain: DSGVTQTPKHLITATGQRVTLRCSPRSGDLSVYWYQQSLDQGLQFLIQYYNGEERAKGNILERFSAQQFPDLHSELNLSSLELGDSALYFCASSAEDGTGGTYEQYFGPGTRLTVT.

CDR3 in amino acids: CASSYTRTALGEQYF. The CDR3 coding sequence is TGTGCCAGCAGTTACACGCGGACAGCCCTGGGAGAGCAGTACTTC. The chain recombines TRBV6-5 with TRBJ2-7; D possibly corresponds to TRBD1 (6 bases). The V and J ends lost 2 bases and 7 bases respectively, with 18 bases between them. The CDR3 loop spans 15 amino acids. Per germline, CDR1 MNHEY and CDR2 SVGAGI.

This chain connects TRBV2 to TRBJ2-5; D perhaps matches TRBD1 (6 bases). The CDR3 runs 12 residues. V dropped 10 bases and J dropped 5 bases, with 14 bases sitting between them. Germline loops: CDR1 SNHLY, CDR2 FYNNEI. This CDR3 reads CATHRVPETQYF. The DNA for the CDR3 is TGTGCCACCCACAGGGTACCCGAGACCCAGTACTTC.

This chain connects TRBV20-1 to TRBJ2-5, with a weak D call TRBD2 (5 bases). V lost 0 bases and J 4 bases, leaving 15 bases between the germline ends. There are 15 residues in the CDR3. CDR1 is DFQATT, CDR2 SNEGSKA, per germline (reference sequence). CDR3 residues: CSARDSPPGGETQYF. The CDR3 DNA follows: TGCAGTGCTAGAGATAGCCCCCCTGGAGGAGAGACCCAGTACTTC.

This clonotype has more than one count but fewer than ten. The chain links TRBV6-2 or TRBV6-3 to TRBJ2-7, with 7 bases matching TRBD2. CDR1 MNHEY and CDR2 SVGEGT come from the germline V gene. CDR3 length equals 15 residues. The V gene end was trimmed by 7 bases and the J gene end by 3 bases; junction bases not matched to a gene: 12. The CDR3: CASNTGLPPYYEQYF. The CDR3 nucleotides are TGTGCCAGCAATACGGGACTACCCCCCTACTACGAGCAGTACTTC.

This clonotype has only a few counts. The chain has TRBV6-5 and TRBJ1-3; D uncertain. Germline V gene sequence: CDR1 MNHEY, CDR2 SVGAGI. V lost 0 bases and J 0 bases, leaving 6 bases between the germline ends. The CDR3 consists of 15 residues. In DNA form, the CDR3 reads TGTGCCAGCAGTTACTCAAGACCCTCTGGAAACACCATATATTTT. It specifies CASSYSRPSGNTIYF.